This record concerns one T cell receptor (beta chain) sequence. No antigen is known for it. Germline V gene sequence: CDR1 SGDLS, CDR2 YYNGEE. V was clipped by 1 base and J by 5 bases, with 9 bases between them. The length of the CDR3 is 14 residues. These data originate in a study of T cell responses to AZD1222 COVID-19 vaccine. Study-level information: Pooled samples include second doses given at about 4 or 12 weeks.

Regarding the study as a whole: At baseline, seropositivity was found in only a handful of AZD1222 recipients. Clonal diversity was possibly underestimated, and white British individuals and females predominated among donors. Spike-specific TCR repertoires showed rising breadth and depth after two AZD1222 doses.

Some clones are missing from TCRdb's copy, which holds only in-frame ones; the method was immunoSEQ multiplex PCR. The table shows about 100,000 clones, with about 89% occurring only once. The source material was peripheral blood, sampled on day 0 of AZD1222 vaccination. The sequence was obtained from an adult in good health. V is TRBV9 and J is TRBJ1-4, with no clear D. The DNA for the CDR3 is TGTGCCAGCAGCGTATCGGCCGGGAATGAAAAACTGTTTTTT. It is translated as CASSVSAGNEKLFF.